This T cell receptor beta chain was sequenced during a study of T cell responses to AZD1222 COVID-19 vaccine (dated by TCRdb to the early 2020s). Regarding the research as a whole: AZD1222 recipients with second doses at about 4 weeks or about 12 weeks were pooled, because spike-specific TCR depth and breadth did not differ between schedules. TCR sequencing covered more than 230 trial participants: 200 to 220 given two doses of AZD1222 and around 25 given two doses of MenACWY control vaccine. Enrollment into the trials was organized by age into subgroups of 18-55, 56-69 and 70-plus years, and those subgroups contained roughly 140, 27 and 60 TCR-sequenced participants, respectively. General conclusions and limits of the study: Reportedly, almost half of the unique spike-specific TCRs recognized epitopes lying outside the regions that are mutated in the B.1.351 and B.1.1.7 variants. CD4 TCRs associated with the vaccine covered the entire spike protein, and the dominant responses were in regions 160-218 and 743-854. In the small 56-69-year group, the increase in depth fell short of significance, most likely because of low power. Participants were mostly white British, with more females than males. The authors suggested clonal diversity may have been underestimated. No day 14 peak-response samples were available, so repertoires were characterized only after the peak T cell response. A significant rise in spike-specific TCR breadth and depth was observed after two AZD1222 doses relative to day 0 and relative to MenACWY recipients. Conclusions about previously exposed vaccinees are limited, since just six AZD1222 recipients were seropositive for SARS-CoV-2 at baseline.

A word on this clone: Its binding antigen is unknown. Base qualities were left out, and no much larger clone turns up one base away.

Including the terminal cysteine and phenylalanine, the CDR3 comprises 16 residues. Only the CDR3 region is kept as DNA, spanning 48 bases read in frame from base 1. The junction shows trimming of 3 bases on V and 0 bases on J, plus 12 bases between the germline ends. The germline V gene specifies SNHLY as CDR1 and FYNNEI as CDR2. Per the publication, the time point label means: baseline before first vaccination. Samples from vaccinated people were obtained from the UK trials COV001 and COV002, which included a single-blind randomized controlled phase 2/3 trial of AZD1222 (ChAdOx1 nCoV-19) in healthy adults. Trial participant PBMC samples were collected at day 0 and day 28 after the second dose for TCRbeta chain sequencing. The CDR3 regions of human TCRbeta chains were subjected to immunosequencing. As for the original processing: TCRs in the repertoires were compared against a reference library of SARS-CoV-2-specific TCRs that had been generated with the MIRA antigen-specificity platform. Breadth was defined as the fraction of unique TCRs that were SARS-CoV-2-associated, and depth was defined as the fraction of total T cells that were SARS-CoV-2-associated. Using the MIRA data, each spike-specific TCR was assigned both to the spike region to which the TCR was reactive and to a CD4 or CD8 class. Log10-transformed breadth and depth values were compared by one-way ANOVA with Sidak's multiple comparisons tests. TCRdb holds this immuneACCESS table with in-frame rearrangements only. Some clones are missing; in checked studies, unresolved V genes explain under half, and the rest has no known cause. The D gene and trimming were derived from the DNA, and the V and J assignments and clone size from that table. This sample gives about 130,000 clones in total; about four fifths of them show up just once. The ten biggest clones cover roughly 3.9% of the sample.

This specimen was peripheral blood, taken on day 0 of AZD1222 vaccination. The V gene is TRBV2 and the J gene is TRBJ1-3; the D gene identity is not certain. The sequence came from an adult in good health. DNA sequence: TGTGCCAGCAGTGACCGGGGTTCCCTCTCTGGAAACACCATATATTTT. This translates into CASSDRGSLSGNTIYF.